This entry is about one TCR beta chain. A read error may account for a junction end that differs from germline. This sample was taken from a study of chemoradiotherapy in HPV16-positive cancers. The CDR3 totals 12 residues. Looked up from germline, CDR1 is LNHDA and CDR2 is SQIVND (reference sequence). Sequenced by immunoSEQ multiplex PCR; TCRdb stores in-frame clones only, minus some. The data contain more than 9,000 clones, roughly four fifths of them singletons. The source of this sequence is a human donor with HPV-associated anogenital cancer. This material was obtained from a patient who underwent chemoradiotherapy. The chain is built from TRBV19 and TRBJ2-5; D uncertain. CDR3 coding DNA: TGTGCCAGTACCGATGCTTTCGGGTCCAAAGACTTC. Its translation: CASTDAFGSKDF.